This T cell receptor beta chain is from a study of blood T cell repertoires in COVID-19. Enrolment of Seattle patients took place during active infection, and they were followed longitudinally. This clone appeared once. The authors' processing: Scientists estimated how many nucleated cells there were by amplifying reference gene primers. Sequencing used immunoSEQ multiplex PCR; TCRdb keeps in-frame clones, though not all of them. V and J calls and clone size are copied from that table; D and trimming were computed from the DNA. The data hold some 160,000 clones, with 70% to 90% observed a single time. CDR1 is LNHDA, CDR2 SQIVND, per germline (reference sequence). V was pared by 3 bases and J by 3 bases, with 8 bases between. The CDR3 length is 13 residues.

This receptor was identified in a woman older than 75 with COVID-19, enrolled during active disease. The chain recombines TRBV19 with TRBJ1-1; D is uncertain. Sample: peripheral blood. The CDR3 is CASSIPRDTEAFF. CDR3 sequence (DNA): TGTGCCAGTAGTATTCCACGGGACACTGAAGCTTTCTTT.